The rows below give T cell receptor beta chains drawn from one sample of a study of blood T cell repertoires in COVID-19. Measured with immunoSEQ multiplex PCR; TCRdb has only the in-frame clones, and not every one. The data hold about 160,000 clones, with over 70% observed a single time. Material: PBMCs or T cells enriched from blood (not recorded which). The receptor source for this set is a woman aged 40-49 years with acute COVID-19. Each CDR3 is given with its conserved first and last residue. Fields, in order: J gene, V gene, D gene, clone size, CDR3 protein, CDR3 DNA. D genes are given only for firm matches. Where a row states a size, it is once, few, many or the class of an expanded clone; other rows omit it.

j_call: TRBJ2-1; v_call: TRBV10-3; d_call: -; clone_size: -; cdr3_aa: CAISDSSGVNYNEQFF; cdr3_nt: TGTGCCATCAGTGACTCCAGCGGAGTTAACTACAATGAGCAGTTCTTC
j_call: TRBJ2-1; v_call: TRBV11-3; d_call: -; clone_size: -; cdr3_aa: CASSPGDSHNEQFF; cdr3_nt: TGTGCCAGCAGCCCCGGAGACTCTCACAATGAGCAGTTCTTC
j_call: TRBJ1-2; v_call: TRBV29-1; d_call: -; clone_size: -; cdr3_aa: CSVAFGGYGYTF; cdr3_nt: TGCAGCGTAGCTTTCGGAGGCTATGGCTACACCTTC
j_call: TRBJ1-1; v_call: TRBV2; d_call: TRBD1; clone_size: -; cdr3_aa: CASGRQGNTEAFF; cdr3_nt: TGTGCCAGCGGGAGACAGGGGAACACTGAAGCTTTCTTT
j_call: TRBJ2-1; v_call: TRBV11-2; d_call: TRBD2; clone_size: -; cdr3_aa: CASSLTSGRASSYNEQFF; cdr3_nt: TGTGCCAGCAGCTTAACTAGCGGGAGGGCGAGCTCCTACAATGAGCAGTTCTTC
j_call: TRBJ2-1; v_call: TRBV25-1; d_call: TRBD2; clone_size: -; cdr3_aa: CASSELGLADEQFF; cdr3_nt: TGTGCCAGCAGTGAATTGGGACTAGCGGACGAGCAGTTCTTC
j_call: TRBJ2-1; v_call: TRBV9; d_call: -; clone_size: -; cdr3_aa: CASSVNPQGLNEQFF; cdr3_nt: TGTGCCAGCAGCGTAAATCCCCAGGGCCTAAATGAGCAGTTCTTC
j_call: TRBJ2-6; v_call: TRBV7-9; d_call: -; clone_size: -; cdr3_aa: CASSLAGGTSGANVLTF; cdr3_nt: TGTGCCAGCAGCTTAGCCGGGGGAACCTCTGGGGCCAACGTCCTGACTTTC
j_call: TRBJ2-5; v_call: TRBV7-2; d_call: -; clone_size: -; cdr3_aa: CASSLGPGMNEETQYF; cdr3_nt: TGTGCCAGCAGCTTAGGTCCGGGGATGAATGAAGAGACCCAGTACTTC
j_call: TRBJ2-2; v_call: TRBV2; d_call: -; clone_size: few; cdr3_aa: CASISARRDTGELFF; cdr3_nt: TGTGCCAGCATTTCGGCTCGGCGGGATACCGGGGAGCTGTTTTTT
j_call: TRBJ1-2; v_call: TRBV7-8; d_call: TRBD1; clone_size: many; cdr3_aa: CASRSAGTGLFYGYTF; cdr3_nt: TGTGCCAGCAGATCAGCCGGGACAGGTCTTTTCTATGGCTACACCTTC
j_call: TRBJ2-1; v_call: TRBV5-1; d_call: TRBD2; clone_size: few; cdr3_aa: CASRWTSGYYNEQFF; cdr3_nt: TGCGCCAGTCGGTGGACTAGCGGTTACTACAATGAGCAGTTCTTC
j_call: TRBJ2-7; v_call: TRBV20-1; d_call: -; clone_size: -; cdr3_aa: CSASGPVEQYF; cdr3_nt: TGCAGTGCTAGTGGGCCCGTCGAGCAGTACTTC
j_call: TRBJ1-3; v_call: TRBV30; d_call: TRBD1; clone_size: -; cdr3_aa: CAWGTVSGNTIYF; cdr3_nt: TGTGCCTGGGGGACAGTCTCTGGAAACACCATATATTTT
j_call: TRBJ1-2; v_call: TRBV6-5; d_call: -; clone_size: -; cdr3_aa: CASSTLLTGNYGYTF; cdr3_nt: TGTGCCAGCAGTACCCTACTGACAGGAAACTATGGCTACACCTTC
j_call: TRBJ1-2; v_call: TRBV19; d_call: -; clone_size: -; cdr3_aa: CASSIGINYGYTF; cdr3_nt: TGTGCCAGTAGTATCGGTATTAACTATGGCTACACCTTC
j_call: TRBJ2-1; v_call: TRBV28; d_call: TRBD2; clone_size: -; cdr3_aa: CASSPGTSGSSVWNEQFF; cdr3_nt: TGTGCCAGCAGTCCCGGGACTAGCGGGAGCTCCGTATGGAATGAGCAGTTCTTC
j_call: TRBJ1-1; v_call: TRBV5-1; d_call: TRBD1; clone_size: -; cdr3_aa: CASSLDAQGAWYTEAFF; cdr3_nt: TGCGCCAGCAGCTTGGATGCCCAGGGGGCTTGGTACACTGAAGCTTTCTTT
j_call: TRBJ2-3; v_call: TRBV19; d_call: -; clone_size: -; cdr3_aa: CASRPRGFPSTDTQYF; cdr3_nt: TGTGCCAGTAGGCCAAGGGGGTTTCCTAGCACAGATACGCAGTATTTT
j_call: TRBJ1-1; v_call: TRBV29-1; d_call: -; clone_size: few; cdr3_aa: CSVEESIYYPEAFF; cdr3_nt: TGCAGCGTTGAAGAGTCAATATACTATCCTGAAGCTTTCTTT
j_call: TRBJ2-1; v_call: TRBV7-9; d_call: TRBD2; clone_size: -; cdr3_aa: CASSRSGTSGRNEQFF; cdr3_nt: TGTGCCAGCAGCCGGTCCGGGACTAGCGGGAGGAATGAGCAGTTCTTC
j_call: TRBJ2-3; v_call: TRBV3-1/TRBV3-2; d_call: -; clone_size: -; cdr3_aa: CASSRSGRTTDTQYF; cdr3_nt: TGTGCCAGCAGCCGCAGCGGGCGGACCACAGATACGCAGTATTTT
j_call: TRBJ1-5; v_call: TRBV14; d_call: -; clone_size: -; cdr3_aa: CASSQTLDQPQHF; cdr3_nt: TGTGCCAGCAGCCAAACACTAGATCAGCCCCAGCATTTT
j_call: TRBJ1-2; v_call: TRBV5-4; d_call: TRBD1; clone_size: -; cdr3_aa: CASTWDSEKGGYTF; cdr3_nt: TGTGCCAGCACCTGGGACAGCGAAAAAGGCGGCTACACCTTC
j_call: TRBJ1-1; v_call: TRBV5-4; d_call: -; clone_size: -; cdr3_aa: CASSLAGKGGNTEAFF; cdr3_nt: TGTGCCAGCAGCTTGGCCGGGAAAGGGGGGAACACTGAAGCTTTCTTT
j_call: TRBJ1-2; v_call: TRBV10-3; d_call: -; clone_size: -; cdr3_aa: CAISGTVSTNYGYTF; cdr3_nt: TGTGCCATCAGTGGGACTGTGAGTACTAACTATGGCTACACCTTC
j_call: TRBJ2-3; v_call: TRBV10-3; d_call: TRBD1; clone_size: -; cdr3_aa: CAISSRGQGTDTQYF; cdr3_nt: TGTGCCATCAGCTCCAGGGGACAGGGCACAGATACGCAGTATTTT
j_call: TRBJ1-5; v_call: TRBV13; d_call: TRBD1; clone_size: -; cdr3_aa: CASSGPGQGNQPQHF; cdr3_nt: TGTGCCAGCAGCGGACCGGGACAGGGGAATCAGCCCCAGCATTTT
j_call: TRBJ1-2; v_call: TRBV29-1; d_call: -; clone_size: -; cdr3_aa: CSVVATEVEGYTF; cdr3_nt: TGCAGCGTTGTGGCTACGGAGGTGGAGGGCTACACCTTC
j_call: TRBJ1-1; v_call: TRBV5-6; d_call: -; clone_size: -; cdr3_aa: CASSMTVRTEAFF; cdr3_nt: TGTGCCAGCAGCATGACCGTGAGGACTGAAGCTTTCTTT
j_call: TRBJ1-3; v_call: TRBV10-2; d_call: -; clone_size: -; cdr3_aa: CASSEGGRGNTIYF; cdr3_nt: TGCGCCAGCAGTGAAGGAGGGCGAGGAAACACCATATATTTT
j_call: TRBJ2-1; v_call: TRBV2; d_call: TRBD2; clone_size: few; cdr3_aa: CASGLAGASNEQFF; cdr3_nt: TGTGCCAGCGGACTAGCGGGAGCCTCCAATGAGCAGTTCTTC
j_call: TRBJ2-1; v_call: TRBV18; d_call: -; clone_size: -; cdr3_aa: CASSSLAPSYNEQFF; cdr3_nt: TGTGCCAGCTCATCACTAGCCCCAAGCTACAATGAGCAGTTCTTC
j_call: TRBJ2-1; v_call: TRBV4-2; d_call: -; clone_size: -; cdr3_aa: CASSSQARPPNEQFF; cdr3_nt: TGTGCCAGCAGCTCCCAGGCTCGGCCCCCCAATGAGCAGTTCTTC
j_call: TRBJ1-1; v_call: TRBV3-1/TRBV3-2; d_call: -; clone_size: -; cdr3_aa: CASSQGYGGTEAFF; cdr3_nt: TGTGCCAGCAGCCAAGGCTACGGGGGCACTGAAGCTTTCTTT
j_call: TRBJ1-1; v_call: TRBV7-9; d_call: TRBD1; clone_size: -; cdr3_aa: CASSSQGAITEAFF; cdr3_nt: TGTGCCAGCAGCTCCCAGGGGGCGATCACTGAAGCTTTCTTT
j_call: TRBJ2-1; v_call: TRBV19; d_call: -; clone_size: -; cdr3_aa: CASSMAGTYNEQFF; cdr3_nt: TGTGCCAGTAGTATGGCGGGTACTTACAATGAGCAGTTCTTC
j_call: TRBJ2-1; v_call: TRBV19; d_call: TRBD1; clone_size: -; cdr3_aa: CATSDRVRLPNEQFF; cdr3_nt: TGTGCCACTTCCGACAGGGTCCGGCTACCCAATGAGCAGTTCTTC
j_call: TRBJ1-1; v_call: TRBV4-1; d_call: TRBD1; clone_size: few; cdr3_aa: CASSVSQGGGTEAFF; cdr3_nt: TGCGCCAGCAGCGTATCACAGGGGGGCGGCACTGAAGCTTTCTTT
j_call: TRBJ2-5; v_call: TRBV10-3; d_call: -; clone_size: once; cdr3_aa: CAISEALVSGRGQETQYF; cdr3_nt: TGTGCCATCAGTGAGGCATTGGTAAGCGGCAGGGGACAAGAGACCCAGTACTTC
j_call: TRBJ2-2; v_call: TRBV19; d_call: TRBD2; clone_size: once; cdr3_aa: CASSTPPGRGLAGLNTGELFF; cdr3_nt: TGTGCCAGTAGTACCCCCCCGGGCAGGGGACTAGCGGGATTGAACACCGGGGAGCTGTTTTTT
j_call: TRBJ1-1; v_call: TRBV11-2; d_call: TRBD1; clone_size: -; cdr3_aa: CASSLGIGRGTEAFF; cdr3_nt: TGTGCCAGCAGCTTAGGTATAGGCAGGGGGACTGAAGCTTTCTTT
j_call: TRBJ2-3; v_call: TRBV7-9; d_call: TRBD2; clone_size: -; cdr3_aa: CASSLYAGTSGRGTDTQYF; cdr3_nt: TGTGCCAGCAGCTTATATGCAGGGACTAGCGGGAGAGGCACAGATACGCAGTATTTT
j_call: TRBJ1-6; v_call: TRBV20-1; d_call: -; clone_size: -; cdr3_aa: CSASRGGVTSTSPLHF; cdr3_nt: TGCAGTGCTAGTAGGGGAGGGGTTACTAGTACTTCACCCCTCCACTTT
j_call: TRBJ2-5; v_call: TRBV25-1; d_call: -; clone_size: -; cdr3_aa: CASSEQGSRETQYF; cdr3_nt: TGTGCCAGCAGTGAACAGGGGTCCCGTGAGACCCAGTACTTC
j_call: TRBJ1-3; v_call: TRBV5-6; d_call: -; clone_size: -; cdr3_aa: CASSFSWTVAGNTIYF; cdr3_nt: TGTGCCAGCAGCTTTAGTTGGACAGTCGCTGGAAACACCATATATTTT
j_call: TRBJ1-1; v_call: TRBV21-1; d_call: -; clone_size: many; cdr3_aa: CASSTNLSREGDGTEAFF; cdr3_nt: TGTGCCAGCAGCACCAACCTAAGCCGAGAAGGGGATGGCACTGAAGCTTTCTTT
j_call: TRBJ1-5; v_call: TRBV2; d_call: TRBD1; clone_size: -; cdr3_aa: CASSRDRSPPNQPQHF; cdr3_nt: TGTGCCAGCAGTAGGGACAGGAGCCCTCCTAATCAGCCCCAGCATTTT
j_call: TRBJ2-1; v_call: TRBV7-3; d_call: TRBD2; clone_size: -; cdr3_aa: CASSRPGGGEQFF; cdr3_nt: TGTGCCAGCAGCCGGCCGGGGGGGGGTGAGCAGTTCTTC
j_call: TRBJ2-5; v_call: TRBV2; d_call: TRBD1; clone_size: -; cdr3_aa: CASKRTGEETQYF; cdr3_nt: TGTGCCAGCAAGAGGACAGGGGAAGAGACCCAGTACTTC
j_call: TRBJ2-5; v_call: TRBV9; d_call: TRBD2; clone_size: few; cdr3_aa: CASSGKRERQETQYF; cdr3_nt: TGTGCCAGCAGCGGAAAGCGGGAGAGGCAAGAGACCCAGTACTTC
j_call: TRBJ2-3; v_call: TRBV5-1; d_call: TRBD2; clone_size: -; cdr3_aa: CASSFLAGGIDTQYF; cdr3_nt: TGCGCCAGCAGCTTCCTAGCGGGAGGGATAGATACGCAGTATTTT
j_call: TRBJ1-2; v_call: TRBV18; d_call: -; clone_size: -; cdr3_aa: CASSPATADRPSGYTF; cdr3_nt: TGTGCCAGCTCACCCGCAACGGCCGACAGGCCATCCGGCTACACCTTC
j_call: TRBJ2-5; v_call: TRBV2; d_call: -; clone_size: -; cdr3_aa: CASSVREGQETQYF; cdr3_nt: TGTGCCAGCAGCGTCAGGGAAGGACAAGAGACCCAGTACTTC